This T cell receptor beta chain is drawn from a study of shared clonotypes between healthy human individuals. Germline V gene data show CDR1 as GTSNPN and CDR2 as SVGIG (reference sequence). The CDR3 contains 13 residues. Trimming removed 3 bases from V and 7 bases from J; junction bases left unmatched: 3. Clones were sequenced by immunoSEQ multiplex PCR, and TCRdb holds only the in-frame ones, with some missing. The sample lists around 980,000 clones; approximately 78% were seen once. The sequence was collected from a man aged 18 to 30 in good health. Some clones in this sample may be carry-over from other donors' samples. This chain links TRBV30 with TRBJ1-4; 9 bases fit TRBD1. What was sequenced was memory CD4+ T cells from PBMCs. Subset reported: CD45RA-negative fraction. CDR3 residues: CAWRAQGAEKLFF. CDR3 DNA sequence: TGTGCCTGGAGGGCACAGGGGGCTGAAAAACTGTTTTTT.